In its sample, the clone carrying this TCR beta chain was seen many times. Its target is unknown. The data stem from a study of neurological immune-mediated disorders. Study as a whole: The multiple sclerosis group of some 35 included 31 relapsing-remitting and 3 secondary progressive patients.

5'RACE generated cDNA with 10-nucleotide random UMIs. TCRdb re-called the 5' RACE reads with MiXCR, one entry per CDR3 protein. The repertoire holds about 80,000 distinct CDR3 sequences, with about 4.3% as singletons. The CDR3 contains 16 residues. Trimming took 4 bases from V and 5 from J, leaving 18 bases between them. Germline V CDR1 and CDR2: MDHEN, SYDVKM. As for time point: longitudinal time-point 3. Study results and caveats: Grouping of repertoires by phylogeny put those of 18 of 34 multiple sclerosis patients into a single related-CDR3 cluster, a possible signature.

This chain uses TRBV28 with TRBJ2-4, with TRBD2 as a possible D gene (6 bases). The sample comprised PBMCs. The source of this sequence is a woman in her fifties or sixties with multiple sclerosis. The CDR3 loop is CASSSSGPSAQNIQYF. The CDR3, as DNA: TGTGCCAGCAGTTCCTCGGGGCCTAGCGCTCAAAACATTCAGTACTTC. The complete variable domain, with remaining parts taken from reference TRBV28 and TRBJ2-4, reads DVKVTQSSRYLVKRTGEKVFLECVQDMDHENMFWYRQDPGLGLRLIYFSYDVKMKEKGDIPEGYSVSREKKERFSLILESASTNQTSMYLCASSSSGPSAQNIQYFGAGTRLSVL.